This T cell receptor (beta chain) was sequenced in a study of T cell responses to AZD1222 COVID-19 vaccine. The CDR3 covers 17 residues. Germline V gene data show CDR1 as MNHNY and CDR2 as SVGAGI (reference sequence). Trimming shortened V by 6 bases and J by 4 bases, and 19 bases separated the two germline ends. Comment on this clone: The antigen is undetermined.

The assay was immunoSEQ multiplex PCR, and TCRdb's table has in-frame clones only and misses some. Of tens of thousands of clones in the sample, around 85% were seen once. Study-level results: Clonal diversity was possibly underestimated; the donors were predominantly white British and more often female. Scientists sampled the repertoires only once the peak T cell response had passed.

The V gene is TRBV6-6, the J gene TRBJ1-6; maybe TRBD1 (5 bases). This material consisted of peripheral blood, taken 28 days after the second AZD1222 dose. This receptor was obtained from an adult who received the AZD1222 COVID-19 vaccine. The CDR3 region is CASSRAIPGRYNSPLHF. For the CDR3, the DNA is TGTGCCAGCAGCCGAGCGATCCCGGGACGGTATAATTCACCCCTCCACTTT.